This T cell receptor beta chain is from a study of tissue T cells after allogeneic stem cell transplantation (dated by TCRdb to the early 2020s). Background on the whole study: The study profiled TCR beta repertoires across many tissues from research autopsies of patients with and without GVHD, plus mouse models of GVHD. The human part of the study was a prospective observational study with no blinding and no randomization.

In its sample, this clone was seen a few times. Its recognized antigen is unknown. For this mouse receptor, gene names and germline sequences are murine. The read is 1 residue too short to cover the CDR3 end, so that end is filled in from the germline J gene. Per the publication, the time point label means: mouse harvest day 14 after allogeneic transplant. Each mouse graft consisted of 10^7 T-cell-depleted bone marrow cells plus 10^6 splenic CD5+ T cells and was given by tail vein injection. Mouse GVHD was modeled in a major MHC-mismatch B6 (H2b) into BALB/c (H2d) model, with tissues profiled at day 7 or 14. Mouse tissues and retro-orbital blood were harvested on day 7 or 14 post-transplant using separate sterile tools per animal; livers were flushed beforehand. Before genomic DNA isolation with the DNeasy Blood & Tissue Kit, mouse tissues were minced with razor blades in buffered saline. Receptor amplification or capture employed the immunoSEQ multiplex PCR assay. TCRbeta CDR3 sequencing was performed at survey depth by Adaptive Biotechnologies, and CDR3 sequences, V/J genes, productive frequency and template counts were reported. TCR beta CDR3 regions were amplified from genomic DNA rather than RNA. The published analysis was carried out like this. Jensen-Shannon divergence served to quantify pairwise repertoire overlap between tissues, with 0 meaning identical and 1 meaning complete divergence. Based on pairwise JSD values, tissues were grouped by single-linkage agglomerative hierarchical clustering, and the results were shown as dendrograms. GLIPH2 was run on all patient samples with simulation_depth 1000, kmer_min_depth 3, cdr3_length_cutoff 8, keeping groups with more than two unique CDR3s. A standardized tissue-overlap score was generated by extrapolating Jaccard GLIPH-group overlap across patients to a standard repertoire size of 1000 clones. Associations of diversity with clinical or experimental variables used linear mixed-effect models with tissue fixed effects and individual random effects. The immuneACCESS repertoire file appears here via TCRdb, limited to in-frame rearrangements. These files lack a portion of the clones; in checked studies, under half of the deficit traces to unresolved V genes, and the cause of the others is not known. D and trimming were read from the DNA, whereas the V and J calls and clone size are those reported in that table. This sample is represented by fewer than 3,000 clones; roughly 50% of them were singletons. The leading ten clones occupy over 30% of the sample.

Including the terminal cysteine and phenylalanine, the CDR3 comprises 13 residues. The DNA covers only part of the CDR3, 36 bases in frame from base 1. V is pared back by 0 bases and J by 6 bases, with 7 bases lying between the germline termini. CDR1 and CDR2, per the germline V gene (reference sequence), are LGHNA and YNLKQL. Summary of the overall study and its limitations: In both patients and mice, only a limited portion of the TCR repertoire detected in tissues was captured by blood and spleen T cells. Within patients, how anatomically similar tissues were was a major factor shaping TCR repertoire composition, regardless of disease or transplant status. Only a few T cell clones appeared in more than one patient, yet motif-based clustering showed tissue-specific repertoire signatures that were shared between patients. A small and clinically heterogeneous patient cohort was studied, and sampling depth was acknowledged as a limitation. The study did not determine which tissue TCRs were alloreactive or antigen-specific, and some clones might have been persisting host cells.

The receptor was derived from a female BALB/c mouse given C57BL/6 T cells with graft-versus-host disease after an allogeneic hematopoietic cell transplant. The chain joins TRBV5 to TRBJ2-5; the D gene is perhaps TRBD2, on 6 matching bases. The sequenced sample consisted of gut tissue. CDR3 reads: CASSQDGGDTQYF. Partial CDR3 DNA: TGTGCCAGCAGCCAAGACGGGGGGGACACCCAGTAC.